This T cell receptor beta chain was profiled in a study of T cell repertoires in ileal Crohn's disease. As for time point: inflamed ileum from the surgical specimen. V lost 2 bases to trimming and J lost 2 bases, with 10 bases between them. The CDR3 runs 14 residues. Germline CDR1 is SNHLY and CDR2 is FYNNEI. Assay: immunoSEQ multiplex PCR; the TCRdb copy retains only in-frame clones and omits some. The table lists roughly 15,000 clones, approximately 80% of them singletons. Regarding this clone: The same CDR3 arises from other DNA sequences in this sample as well.

The source material was ileal tissue. The sequence derives from an adult with Crohn's disease. The chain recombines TRBV2 with TRBJ2-7, with D perhaps given as TRBD1 or TRBD2 (6 bases each). CDR3 sequence (DNA): TGTGCCAGCAGTGAAAGACGGGGGCCCTACGAGCAGTACTTC. Encoded protein: CASSERRGPYEQYF.